These 6 T cell receptor beta chains were sequenced from one sample in a study of T cell responses to AZD1222 COVID-19 vaccine. Profiled with immunoSEQ multiplex PCR; TCRdb holds only in-frame clones, not every one. The data show approximately 150,000 clones, approximately 91% seen once. Sequencing was performed on peripheral blood, taken 28 days after the second AZD1222 dose. The receptor set was obtained from an adult who received the AZD1222 COVID-19 vaccine.

This chain joins TRBV7-9 and TRBJ1-5, with D possibly matching TRBD1 (5 bases). V lost 1 base and J lost 1, with 11 bases in between. There are 16 residues in the CDR3. Germline V CDR1 and CDR2: SEHNR, FQNEAQ (reference sequence). Here the CDR3 reads CASSLGQGRSNQPQHF. As DNA, the CDR3 is TGTGCCAGCAGCTTAGGGCAGGGACGGAGCAATCAGCCCCAGCATTTT.

The chain combines TRBV5-6 with TRBJ1-4, with D maybe TRBD1 (5 bases). Germline V CDR1 and CDR2: SGHDT, YYEEEE. V was shortened by 4 bases and J by 6 bases, with 13 bases between the two germline ends. The CDR3 covers 14 residues. The CDR3 reads CASSRQPAHEKLFF. The DNA of the CDR3 is TGTGCCAGCAGCAGACAGCCAGCCCATGAAAAACTGTTTTTT.

The gene calls are TRBV9 and TRBJ2-7, with 10 nucleotides matching TRBD2. Germline assignment: CDR1 SGDLS and CDR2 YYNGEE. V was clipped by 4 bases and J by 2 bases; unmatched bases: 12. This CDR3 spans 17 amino acids. CDR3 sequence: CASSSGRLAGHTYEQYF. CDR3 DNA: TGTGCCAGCAGCTCAGGCCGACTAGCGGGCCACACCTACGAGCAGTACTTC. Full variable domain (remainder filled in from reference TRBV9 and TRBJ2-7): DSGVTQTPKHLITATGQRVTLRCSPRSGDLSVYWYQQSLDQGLQFLIQYYNGEERAKGNILERFSAQQFPDLHSELNLSSLELGDSALYFCASSSGRLAGHTYEQYFGPGTRLTVT.

The chain uses TRBV10-3 and TRBJ2-3; 14 bases line up with TRBD2. The CDR3 has 15 residues. Germline V gene data show CDR1 as ENHRY and CDR2 as SYGVKD. With 6 bases clipped from V and 3 bases from J, the junction kept 2 bases outside the gene matches. Written as DNA, the CDR3 is TGTGCCATCAGCGGACTAGCGGGGGGTACAGATACGCAGTATTTT. Its protein product is CAISGLAGGTDTQYF.

The rearrangement links TRBV4-2 to TRBJ1-5, with D possibly being TRBD1 (5 bases). The CDR3 contains 15 residues. V was trimmed by 1 base and J by 3 bases, leaving 10 bases between them. Germline CDR1 reads LGHNA; CDR2 reads YNFKEQ. The CDR3: CASSQAGTNNQPQHF. The CDR3 DNA is TGTGCCAGCAGCCAAGCAGGGACCAACAATCAGCCCCAGCATTTT.

The chain links TRBV3-1 (or the pseudogene TRBV3-2) to TRBJ2-7; D not resolved. The CDR3 length is 12 residues. CDR1 and CDR2 (germline): LGHDT, YNNKEL (reference sequence). V gave up 6 bases and J gave up 0 bases, with 6 bases separating them. CDR3 amino acids: CASSHSSYEQYF. The CDR3 bases are TGTGCCAGCAGTCATAGCTCCTACGAGCAGTACTTC.